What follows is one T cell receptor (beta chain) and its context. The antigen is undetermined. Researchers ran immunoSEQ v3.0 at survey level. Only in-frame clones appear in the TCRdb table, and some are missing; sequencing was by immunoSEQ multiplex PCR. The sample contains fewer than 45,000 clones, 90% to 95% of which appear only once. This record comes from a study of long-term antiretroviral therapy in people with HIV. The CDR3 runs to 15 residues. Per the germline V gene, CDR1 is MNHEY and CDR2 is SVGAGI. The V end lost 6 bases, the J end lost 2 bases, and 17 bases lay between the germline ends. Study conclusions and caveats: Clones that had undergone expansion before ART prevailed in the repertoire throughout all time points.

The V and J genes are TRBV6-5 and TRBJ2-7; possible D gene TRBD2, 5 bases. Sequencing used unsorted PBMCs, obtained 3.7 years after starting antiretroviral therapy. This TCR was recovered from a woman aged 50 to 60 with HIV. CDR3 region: CASSPLGSLAYEQYF. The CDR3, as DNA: TGTGCCAGCAGCCCCCTAGGGAGTTTAGCCTACGAGCAGTACTTC.